The next 12 T cell receptor beta chains were all read from a single sample in a study of blood T cell repertoires in COVID-19. Clones were sequenced by immunoSEQ multiplex PCR, and TCRdb holds only the in-frame ones, with some missing. The sample lists hundreds of thousands of clones, around nine tenths occurring once. Sequences were obtained from peripheral blood. Receptors were obtained from a man aged 55 to 69 who had recovered from COVID-19.

The gene calls are TRBV5-1 and TRBJ1-1; TRBD1 is a possible D gene (5 bases). Germline CDR1 and CDR2: SGHRS and YFSETQ. This CDR3 has 14 residues. The V gene lost 0 bases and the J gene lost 7 bases, with 13 bases spanning the gap. The CDR3 protein is CASSLGVTVNEAFF. For the CDR3, the DNA is TGCGCCAGCAGCTTGGGGGTGACAGTTAATGAAGCTTTCTTT.

This clone was detected a few times. The V gene is TRBV30, the J gene TRBJ1-1, with a tentative D call TRBD1 (5 bases). Per the germline V gene, CDR1 is GTSNPN and CDR2 is SVGIG (reference sequence). V was clipped by 7 bases and J by 1 base, with 19 bases between them. This CDR3 spans 15 amino acids. In DNA, the CDR3 is TGTGCCTCCAGGGCAGAAGCGATGGGGAACACTGAAGCTTTCTTT. It encodes CASRAEAMGNTEAFF.

The genes are TRBV24-1 and TRBJ2-1, with TRBD2 matching over 9 bases. The CDR3 length is 16 residues. Germline V gene sequence: CDR1 KGHDR, CDR2 SFDVKD. The junction had 7 bases not matched to a gene; V was cut back by 4 bases and J by 4 bases. The CDR3 here is CATSDLAGAGYNEQFF. Here the CDR3 DNA reads TGTGCCACCAGTGACTTAGCGGGAGCTGGGTACAATGAGCAGTTCTTC.

The CDR3 spells CASSEGTGQYSNQPQHF. DNA of the CDR3: TGTGCCAGCAGTGAAGGGACAGGGCAATATAGCAATCAGCCCCAGCATTTT. The chain combines TRBV6-1 with TRBJ1-5; 8 nucleotides agree with TRBD1. The ends lost 1 base at V and 0 bases at J; junction bases unmatched: 5. Germline values: CDR1 MNHNS, CDR2 SASEGT. The length of the CDR3 is 17 residues.

The V call is TRBV9, the J call TRBJ2-7; 7 positions agree with TRBD1. J gave up 0 bases and V 4 bases, and 4 bases lay outside the gene matches. Germline CDR1 reads SGDLS; CDR2 reads YYNGEE. The CDR3 consists of 14 residues. The DNA of the CDR3 is TGTGCCAGCAGCACGACAGGGACCTCCTACGAGCAGTACTTC. Translating gives CASSTTGTSYEQYF.

This clone was observed a single time. The chain recombines TRBV7-2 with TRBJ1-2; D is unresolved. The germline V gene has CDR1 SGHTA and CDR2 FQGNSA. Trimming took 3 bases from V and 0 from J, leaving 11 bases between them. The CDR3 covers 15 residues. CDR3 amino acids: CASSFLAVANYGYTF. The DNA for the CDR3 is TGTGCCAGCAGCTTTTTGGCGGTAGCTAACTATGGCTACACCTTC.

The chain carries TRBV15 and TRBJ2-5, with 7 positions matching TRBD1. V lost 3 bases to trimming and J lost 2 bases; unmatched junction nucleotides: 3. Germline V gene sequence: CDR1 LNHNV, CDR2 YYDKDF (reference sequence). There are 14 residues in the CDR3. The CDR3 loop reads CATSRGQQQETQYF. CDR3 sequence (DNA): TGTGCCACCAGCAGGGGACAGCAACAAGAGACCCAGTACTTC.

This clone has just one count. This rearrangement joins TRBV19 to TRBJ1-2, with 10 bases fitting TRBD1. The CDR3 spans 14 residues. Germline values: CDR1 LNHDA, CDR2 SQIVND (reference sequence). J was trimmed by 4 bases and V by 8 bases; bases with no gene match: 7. The CDR3 DNA reads as TGTGCCAGTGTTGGGGGACAGGGGATCTATGGCTACACCTTC. Translation gives CASVGGQGIYGYTF.

J is TRBJ1-1 and V is TRBV5-4, with D possibly matching TRBD1 (5 bases). With 4 bases removed from V and 1 base from J, the gap between germline ends came to 8 bases. The CDR3 contains 13 residues. The germline gives CDR1 SGHNT, CDR2 YYREEE (reference sequence). The DNA of the CDR3 is TGTGCCAGCAGCCTAGGGGAGAACACTGAAGCTTTCTTT. Translated, it gives CASSLGENTEAFF.

The chain recombines TRBV7-2 with TRBJ2-7; D is unresolved. The CDR3 spans 13 residues. With 1 base removed from V and 3 bases from J, the gap between germline ends came to 7 bases. CDR1 is SGHTA and CDR2 is FQGNSA in the germline V gene. The CDR3 sequence: CASSLVRSYEQYF. In DNA form, the CDR3 reads TGTGCCAGCAGCTTAGTCCGGAGCTACGAGCAGTACTTC.

The V and J genes are TRBV7-2 and TRBJ2-7; maybe TRBD2 (5 bases). Germline-derived CDR1 and CDR2 are SGHTA and FQGNSA. The CDR3 totals 15 residues. Trimming took 0 bases from V and 2 from J, leaving 11 bases between them. The DNA for the CDR3 is TGTGCCAGCAGCTTAGCGCGGGCCAGAGCCTACGAGCAGTACTTC. Protein sequence: CASSLARARAYEQYF.

The chain carries TRBV2 and TRBJ2-1, with 9 bases fitting TRBD1. CDR1 and CDR2 from the germline V gene are SNHLY and FYNNEI. This CDR3 region has 15 residues. The ends lost 3 bases at V and 7 bases at J; junction bases unmatched: 7. The CDR3 bases are TGTGCCAGCAGTGACTTGGGACAGGGATTTAATGAGCAGTTCTTC. As protein: CASSDLGQGFNEQFF.